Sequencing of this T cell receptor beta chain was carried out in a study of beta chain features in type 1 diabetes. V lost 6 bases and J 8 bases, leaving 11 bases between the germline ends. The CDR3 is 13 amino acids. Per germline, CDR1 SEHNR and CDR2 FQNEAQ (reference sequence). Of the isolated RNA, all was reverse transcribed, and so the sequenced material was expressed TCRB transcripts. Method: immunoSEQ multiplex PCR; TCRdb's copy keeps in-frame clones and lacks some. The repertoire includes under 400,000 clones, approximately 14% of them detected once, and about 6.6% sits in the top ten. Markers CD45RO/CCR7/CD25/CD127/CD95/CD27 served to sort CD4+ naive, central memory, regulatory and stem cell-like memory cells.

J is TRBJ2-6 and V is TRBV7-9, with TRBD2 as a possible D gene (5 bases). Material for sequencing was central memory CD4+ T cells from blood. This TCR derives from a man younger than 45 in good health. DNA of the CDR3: TGTGCCAGCAGTGACTATGTTTCCAACGTCCTGACTTTC. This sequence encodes CASSDYVSNVLTF.